The 18 T cell receptor beta chains presented below share a single source sample, sequenced in a study of CD8 T cells in Susac syndrome. Random hexamers primed reverse transcription of about 0.45 to 1 ug RNA. TCRdb itself ran the immunoSEQ multiplex PCR reads through MiXCR, one entry per CDR3 protein. This sample has some 180,000 distinct CDR3 sequences, with around 90% found just once. Sequenced input: CD4+ T cells from PBMCs. The receptors were sampled from a human donor with Susac syndrome.

The chain combines TRBV18 with TRBJ2-3, with 7 bases fitting TRBD1. Trimming took 6 bases from V and 3 from J; bases not matched to a gene: 9. The length of the CDR3 is 15 residues. Germline-derived CDR1 and CDR2 are KGHSH and LQKENI. CDR3 sequence: CASSQTGSVTDTQYF. The DNA for the CDR3 is TGTGCCAGCTCCCAGACAGGGAGTGTGACAGATACGCAGTATTTT. The full variable domain, its missing parts supplied by reference TRBV18 and TRBJ2-3, is NAGVMQNPRHLVRRRGQEARLRCSPMKGHSHVYWYRQLPEEGLKFMVYLQKENIIDESGMPKERFSAEFPKEGPSILRIQQVVRGDSAAYFCASSQTGSVTDTQYFGPGTRLTVL.

The chain uses TRBV18 and TRBJ2-3; perhaps D is TRBD1 or TRBD2 (6 bases each). This CDR3 comprises 12 residues. In germline, CDR1 is KGHSH, CDR2 LQKENI. The V and J ends lost 4 bases and 7 bases respectively, with 9 bases between them. CDR3 DNA sequence: TGTGCCAGCTCACGCGGGACACATACGCAGTATTTT. Translated: CASSRGTHTQYF.

V gene TRBV30 combines with J gene TRBJ2-7, with TRBD2 matching 10 bases. J was trimmed by 5 bases and V by 3 bases; bases with no gene match: 4. The CDR3 contains 13 residues. Germline loops: CDR1 GTSNPN, CDR2 SVGIG (reference sequence). The CDR3 DNA follows: TGTGCCTGGAGAATAGCGGGGGGTCACGAGCAGTACTTC. It codes for CAWRIAGGHEQYF.

The V call is TRBV3-1, the J call TRBJ2-3, with unresolved D. Trimming took off 3 bases at V and 6 bases at J, with 4 bases between the two ends. This CDR3 contains 11 residues. Germline-derived CDR1 and CDR2 are LGHDT and YNNKEL (reference sequence). CDR3 in amino acids: CASSQSDTQYF. The DNA of the CDR3 is TGTGCCAGCAGCCAGTCGGATACGCAGTATTTT.

V and J are TRBV5-1 and TRBJ1-1; the D gene is possibly TRBD1 (6 bases). The CDR3 length is 14 residues. Germline V gene lookup returns CDR1 SGHRS and CDR2 YFSETQ. Trimming shortened V by 3 bases and J by 3 bases, and 12 bases separated the two germline ends. CDR3 residues: CASSSYRADTEAFF. The CDR3, as DNA: TGCGCCAGCAGCTCTTACAGGGCTGACACTGAAGCTTTCTTT. Full variable domain (remainder filled in from reference TRBV5-1 and TRBJ1-1): KAGVTQTPRYLIKTRGQQVTLSCSPISGHRSVSWYQQTPGQGLQFLFEYFSETQRNKGNFPGRFSGRQFSNSRSEMNVSTLELGDSALYLCASSSYRADTEAFFGQGTRLTVV.

The genes are TRBV6-6 and TRBJ1-1; D unresolved. Per germline, CDR1 MNHNY and CDR2 SVGAGI (reference sequence). This CDR3 has 16 residues. V lost 5 bases, J lost 4 bases, and 20 bases lay in between. CDR3 in DNA: TGTGCCAGCAGTCCTAGCGAGAGAGGGAGCGGCACTGAAGCTTTCTTT. This sequence encodes CASSPSERGSGTEAFF.

This chain joins TRBV5-4 and TRBJ2-5, with no clear D. Germline V lookup: CDR1 SGHNT, CDR2 YYREEE (reference sequence). V lost 7 bases to trimming and J lost 1 base, with 11 bases between them. The CDR3 sequence is 13 residues long. The CDR3 is CASSEPIQETQYF. The CDR3 DNA follows: TGTGCCAGCTCAGAACCCATCCAAGAGACCCAGTACTTC.

The chain carries TRBV20-1 and TRBJ2-7; TRBD1 aligns across 8 bases. From germline, CDR1 is DFQATT and CDR2 SNEGSKA (reference sequence). With V trimmed by 1 base and J by 6 bases, 8 bases remained unmatched. This CDR3 contains 14 residues. CDR3 sequence reads: CSARVWDRNPEQYF. CDR3 DNA: TGCAGTGCTAGAGTCTGGGACAGGAACCCCGAGCAGTACTTC.

The chain employs TRBV5-8 and TRBJ1-3; D is undetermined. V was clipped by 0 bases and J by 6 bases, with 7 bases between them. Germline CDR1 is SGHTS and CDR2 is YDEGEE. This CDR3 is 13 amino acids long. CDR3: CASSLEAENTIYF. In DNA form, the CDR3 reads TGTGCCAGCAGCTTGGAGGCTGAAAACACCATATATTTT.

This clonotype was seen once. The V gene is TRBV7-3, the J gene TRBJ2-7; 8 nucleotides align to TRBD2. Germline loops: CDR1 SGHTA, CDR2 FQGTGA. V lost 5 bases and J lost 2; bases outside the gene matches: 5. The CDR3 totals 14 residues. The CDR3 protein is CASSASLAAYEQYF. DNA for the CDR3: TGTGCCAGCAGCGCCTCACTAGCGGCCTACGAGCAGTACTTC. Supplemented by reference TRBV7-3 and TRBJ2-7, the full variable domain reads GAGVSQTPSNKVTEKGKYVELRCDPISGHTALYWYRQSLGQGPEFLIYFQGTGAADDSGLPNDRFFAVRPEGSVSTLKIQRTERGDSAVYLCASSASLAAYEQYFGPGTRLTVT.

V gene TRBV30 combines with J gene TRBJ1-2; TRBD1 matches 9 bases. Germline CDR1 reads GTSNPN; CDR2 reads SVGIG (reference sequence). The CDR3 extends over 13 amino acids. The V and J ends lost 2 bases and 4 bases, in that order; junction bases with no gene match: 2. CDR3 loop: CAWSPQGAYGYTF. Here the CDR3 DNA reads TGTGCCTGGAGTCCACAGGGGGCCTATGGCTACACCTTC.

This chain connects TRBV20-1 to TRBJ2-1; TRBD2 matches at 9 bases. Unmatched junction bases numbered 8, after V lost 3 bases and J lost 5 bases. In germline, CDR1 is DFQATT, CDR2 SNEGSKA (reference sequence). The CDR3 is made up of 15 amino acids. CDR3 coding DNA: TGCAGTGCTAGTAGTTCCCAGCGGGGGGACAATGAGCAGTTCTTC. Translating gives CSASSSQRGDNEQFF.

The chain carries TRBV28 and TRBJ2-1, with 16 bases lining up with TRBD2. This CDR3 comprises 17 residues. Germline CDR1 is MDHEN and CDR2 is SYDVKM. V dropped 4 bases and J dropped 7; count of bases not matched to a gene: 7. The DNA for the CDR3 is TGTGCCAGCAGTTCCCCGGGACTAGCGGGAGGGCGGAATGAGCAGTTCTTC. This encodes CASSSPGLAGGRNEQFF. Based on the CDR3 plus reference TRBV28 and TRBJ2-1, the full variable domain is DVKVTQSSRYLVKRTGEKVFLECVQDMDHENMFWYRQDPGLGLRLIYFSYDVKMKEKGDIPEGYSVSREKKERFSLILESASTNQTSMYLCASSSPGLAGGRNEQFFGPGTRLTVL.

The chain recombines TRBV11-2 with TRBJ2-1; TRBD2 agrees at 10 bases. Trimming removed 2 bases from V and 5 bases from J; junction bases left unmatched: 3. The germline CDR1 and CDR2 sequences are SGHAT and FQNNGV. CDR3 length: 15 amino acids. DNA of the CDR3: TGTGCCAGCAGCTTAAATAGCGGGGGGAACAATGAGCAGTTCTTC. Amino acids: CASSLNSGGNNEQFF.

CDR3 DNA: TGTGCCAGCAGCCCGTCCCCGGGATTCTCTGGAAACACCATATATTTT. It translates to CASSPSPGFSGNTIYF. V gene TRBV7-2 combines with J gene TRBJ1-3; no firm D call. Deletions cut 5 bases from V and 0 bases from J, with 14 bases between. The germline V gene encodes CDR1 SGHTA and CDR2 FQGNSA. The length of the CDR3 is 16 residues. The whole variable domain, remainder taken from reference TRBV7-2 and TRBJ1-3, is GAGVSQSPSNKVTEKGKDVELRCDPISGHTALYWYRQSLGQGLEFLIYFQGNSAPDKSGLPSDRFSAERTGGSVSTLTIQRTQQEDSAVYLCASSPSPGFSGNTIYFGEGSWLTVV.

V gene TRBV19 combines with J gene TRBJ2-2; D gene unclear. CDR3 length equals 14 residues. Germline CDR1 reads LNHDA; CDR2 reads SQIVND (reference sequence). Between the trimmed V and J ends, which lost 5 bases and 8 bases, there was a span of 15 bases. The CDR3 region is CASSPHLFVGELFF. The CDR3, as DNA: TGTGCCAGTAGTCCTCACTTATTCGTAGGGGAGCTGTTTTTT.

The chain employs TRBV6-5 and TRBJ2-7; D ambiguous. The germline CDR1 and CDR2 sequences are MNHEY and SVGAGI. Trimming took off 6 bases at V and 3 bases at J, with 6 bases between the two ends. The CDR3 is 11 residues long. The CDR3 reads CASRQNYEQYF. The CDR3 bases are TGTGCCAGCAGACAGAACTACGAGCAGTACTTC.

In DNA, the CDR3 is TGTGCCAGCTCACCGTCAGGACAGTCTCTGGAGCAGTACTTC. Translation: CASSPSGQSLEQYF. This chain uses TRBV18 with TRBJ2-7, with D perhaps TRBD1 (6 bases). The germline V gene has CDR1 KGHSH and CDR2 LQKENI. The CDR3 spans 14 residues. The V and J ends lost 3 bases and 7 bases respectively, with 16 bases between them.